This TCR beta chain was captured by sequencing in a study of T cells in Graves' hyperthyroidism and ophthalmopathy. Study-level information: Peripheral blood was taken when the disease was first diagnosed, before any treatment began.

Aged 18 to 65, the patients had hyperthyroidism that was newly diagnosed and had lasted under 2 months. The CDR3 contains 15 residues. With 7 bases removed from V and 3 bases from J, the gap between germline ends came to 18 bases. Germline CDR1 and CDR2: LNHDA and SQIVND (reference sequence). TCR beta CDR3 regions were amplified from RNA. First-round RT-PCR with HTBI primers amplified the TCR CDR3 region. MiXCR was run by TCRdb on the multiplex PCR reads, yielding one entry per CDR3 protein. The top ten hold 8% to 9% of the sample, which has around 800,000 distinct CDR3 sequences, roughly 40% seen once. In this sample, this clonotype turned up many times.

The V call is TRBV19, the J call TRBJ1-1, with D perhaps matching TRBD1 (6 bases). This TCR was sampled from a young man with Graves' hyperthyroidism. Material: blood. The CDR3 region is CASTGAPLPYTEAFF. Written as DNA, the CDR3 is TGTGCCAGTACAGGGGCTCCTCTCCCCTACACTGAAGCTTTCTTT.